One sample yielded the 28 T cell receptor beta chains listed below, sequenced in a study of T cells in Graves' hyperthyroidism and ophthalmopathy. RNA transcripts gave rise to amplified TCR beta CDR3 regions. RT-PCR in the first round (using the HTBI primer set) targeted the TCR CDR3. TCRdb reprocessed the multiplex PCR reads via MiXCR and lists one record per CDR3 protein. This table has 500,000 to 750,000 distinct CDR3 sequences, 14% appearing once. The sequencing input was blood. These receptors all stem from a woman under 30 with Graves' ophthalmopathy.

This clonotype was recorded many times. This chain joins TRBV28 and TRBJ2-7; perhaps TRBD2 as D (6 bases). The CDR3 has 13 amino acids. The germline V gene has CDR1 MDHEN and CDR2 SYDVKM. V shed 5 bases and J shed 2 bases, with 10 bases lying between them. The CDR3 region has the DNA TGTGCCAGCAGTGGGGACTCTACCTACGAGCAGTACTTC. It is translated as CASSGDSTYEQYF.

This clonotype has ten or more counts. V gene TRBV29-1 combines with J gene TRBJ1-2, with D possibly being TRBD1 (6 bases). This CDR3 has 16 residues. Germline loops: CDR1 SQVTM, CDR2 ANQGSEA. V was clipped by 7 bases and J by 4 bases, with 25 bases between them. The CDR3 sequence is CSADNPWEGVGYGYTF. The CDR3 DNA sequence: TGCAGCGCCGACAACCCCTGGGAGGGGGTGGGCTATGGCTACACCTTC.

The table lists this clonotype with many counts. The gene calls are TRBV18 and TRBJ1-1; D ambiguous. The CDR3 has 13 residues. Germline V CDR1 and CDR2: KGHSH, LQKENI. V was cut by 5 bases and J by 1 base, with 8 bases left in between. The CDR3 is CASSSSGNTEAFF. CDR3 nucleotides: TGTGCCAGCTCATCGTCGGGGAACACTGAAGCTTTCTTT.

At least ten counts were recorded for this clonotype. V and J are TRBV20-1 and TRBJ2-1; 7 bases fit TRBD2. V lost 1 base and J lost 1; bases outside the gene matches: 4. This CDR3 region has 15 residues. Germline CDR1 reads DFQATT; CDR2 reads SNEGSKA (reference sequence). CDR3 sequence reads: CSARGGGSSYNEQFF. The CDR3 nucleotides read TGCAGTGCTAGAGGGGGGGGGTCTTCCTACAATGAGCAGTTCTTC.

This clonotype was counted many times. The gene calls are TRBV28 and TRBJ1-2, with D unresolved. The germline V gene encodes CDR1 MDHEN and CDR2 SYDVKM. The CDR3 consists of 14 residues. Trimming shortened V by 2 bases and J by 2 bases, and 9 bases separated the two germline ends. CDR3 DNA sequence: TGTGCCAGCAGTTTAGGGCCCCGGAACTATGGCTACACCTTC. Protein product: CASSLGPRNYGYTF.

The J gene is TRBJ1-6, the V gene TRBV3-1, with 7 bases aligning to TRBD1. The CDR3 totals 20 residues. With V trimmed by 4 bases and J by 2 bases, 17 bases remained unmatched. CDR1 and CDR2 from the germline V gene are LGHDT and YNNKEL (reference sequence). CDR3 DNA sequence: TGTGCCAGCAGCCCTGGAACACCGGGACAGTCGAAGGCCTATAATTCACCCCTCCACTTT. This encodes CASSPGTPGQSKAYNSPLHF.

This clonotype occurred a few times. The J gene is TRBJ2-2, the V gene TRBV4-2; TRBD1 matches 8 bases. Germline CDR1 reads LGHNA; CDR2 reads YNFKEQ. The CDR3 sequence is 15 residues long. J was trimmed by 4 bases and V by 4 bases; bases with no gene match: 5. The DNA for the CDR3 is TGTGCCAGCAGCCCAAGACAGGGGAGCACCGGGGAGCTGTTTTTT. It is translated as CASSPRQGSTGELFF.

This clonotype was counted between two and nine times. The V gene is TRBV4-3, the J gene TRBJ2-1; 12 bases fit TRBD2. The CDR3 is made up of 17 amino acids. After removal of 1 base from V and 5 bases from J, the junction contained 6 bases not matched to a gene. CDR1 is LGHNA, CDR2 YSLEER, per germline. CDR3 in amino acids: CASSQALLAGGHNEQFF. CDR3 sequence (DNA): TGCGCCAGCAGCCAAGCCCTACTAGCGGGAGGCCACAATGAGCAGTTCTTC.

This clonotype was recorded at least ten times. The rearrangement joins TRBV5-6 to TRBJ1-1; 8 bases align to TRBD1. CDR1 is SGHDT and CDR2 is YYEEEE in the germline V gene. The CDR3 extends over 15 amino acids. J lost 0 bases, V lost 3 bases, and 4 bases had no gene match. CDR3 nucleotide sequence: TGTGCCAGCAGCTCAGGGGGCCTCATGAACACTGAAGCTTTCTTT. Its protein is CASSSGGLMNTEAFF.

This clonotype showed up just a few times. This chain links TRBV20-1 with TRBJ1-2; 11 bases match TRBD1. CDR1 and CDR2 (germline): DFQATT, SNEGSKA (reference sequence). CDR3 length: 13 amino acids. Germline trimming cut 3 bases from V and 6 bases from J; bases unmatched to any gene: 3. CDR3 nucleotides: TGCAGTGCTAGGGGACAGGGGGTTAATGGCTACACCTTC. Protein sequence: CSARGQGVNGYTF.

In regard to this clonotype: Given the absence of the conserved phenylalanine or tryptophan at the CDR3 end, a read error is likely. The genes are TRBV7-2 and TRBJ2-2; D is ambiguous. This CDR3 has 15 residues. Trimming took 0 bases from V and 5 from J, leaving 10 bases between them. From germline, CDR1 is SGHTA and CDR2 FQGNSA. CDR3 region: CASSLAGSATGELFL. The CDR3 DNA is TGTGCCAGCAGCTTAGCGGGTTCAGCAACCGGGGAGCTGTTTCTT.

This clonotype was seen many times. The chain carries TRBV28 and TRBJ1-5; possible D gene TRBD1, 5 bases. The germline V gene encodes CDR1 MDHEN and CDR2 SYDVKM. The CDR3 loop spans 15 amino acids. Trimming shortened V by 4 bases and J by 2 bases, and 12 bases separated the two germline ends. The CDR3 is CASSSFLGGNQPQHF. CDR3 DNA sequence: TGTGCCAGCAGTTCTTTTTTGGGGGGCAATCAGCCCCAGCATTTT. The variable domain in full, with the rest retrieved from reference TRBV28 and TRBJ1-5, is DVKVTQSSRYLVKRTGEKVFLECVQDMDHENMFWYRQDPGLGLRLIYFSYDVKMKEKGDIPEGYSVSREKKERFSLILESASTNQTSMYLCASSSFLGGNQPQHFGDGTRLSIL.

The chain joins TRBV9 to TRBJ2-1; weak D call: TRBD2 (6 bases). CDR3 size: 15 residues. The V gene's germline CDR1 is SGDLS and CDR2 YYNGEE. The V end lost 5 bases, the J end lost 10 bases, and 22 bases lay between the germline ends. The CDR3 loop is CASSDTGAVMVEQFF. The CDR3 DNA sequence: TGTGCCAGCAGTGATACGGGAGCCGTAATGGTAGAGCAGTTCTTC.

This clonotype was seen a handful of times. CDR3 region: CASSLWSSGRAYNEQFF. The CDR3 nucleotides read TGTGCCAGCAGCTTATGGTCGAGCGGGAGGGCTTACAATGAGCAGTTCTTC. V is TRBV7-3 and J is TRBJ2-1, with TRBD2 identical over 10 bases. The CDR3 is 17 residues long. V shed 2 bases, J shed 4 bases, and the junction held 8 bases outside the gene matches. The V gene's germline CDR1 is SGHTA and CDR2 FQGTGA.

This clonotype appeared many times. The rearrangement links TRBV12-3 or TRBV12-4 to TRBJ1-1, with 8 bases aligning to TRBD1. The CDR3 loop spans 13 amino acids. The V and J ends lost 0 bases and 10 bases, in that order; junction bases with no gene match: 4. The CDR3 is CASSLAQGAGAFF. CDR3 DNA sequence: TGTGCCAGCAGTTTAGCGCAGGGGGCTGGAGCTTTCTTT.

This clonotype was detected many times. The chain links TRBV12-3 or TRBV12-4 to TRBJ1-5; 7 bases are shared with TRBD1. The CDR3 is made up of 15 amino acids. After removal of 3 bases from V and 7 bases from J, the junction contained 9 bases not matched to a gene. The CDR3 nucleotides are TGTGCCAGCAGTTTCCCAGGGGGGGCACAGCAGCCCCAGCATTTT. It encodes CASSFPGGAQQPQHF.

This clonotype was picked up many times. The chain joins TRBV24-1 to TRBJ2-1; 12 bases fit TRBD1. The length of the CDR3 is 16 residues. Per germline, CDR1 KGHDR and CDR2 SFDVKD. V gave up 3 bases and J gave up 6 bases; unmatched junction bases: 5. CDR3 in amino acids: CATSDPGTGGFNEQFF. The CDR3 DNA reads as TGTGCCACCAGTGATCCCGGGACAGGGGGCTTCAATGAGCAGTTCTTC.

The sample holds many counts of this clonotype. The rearrangement joins TRBV20-1 to TRBJ1-2; TRBD1 might be the D (6 bases). The CDR3 consists of 16 residues. V gave up 3 bases and J gave up 4 bases, with 21 bases separating them. Germline V gene sequence: CDR1 DFQATT, CDR2 SNEGSKA (reference sequence). The CDR3 region is CSARGTPPRGPYGYTF. For the CDR3, the DNA is TGCAGTGCTAGGGGGACACCCCCCAGGGGTCCCTATGGCTACACCTTC.

This clonotype was observed at least ten times. A clone one base away is much larger, so this may be a read error. The chain couples TRBV6-1 to TRBJ1-1, with D hard to call. Germline CDR1 MNHNS, CDR2 SASEGT. The CDR3 totals 11 residues. Deletions cut 7 bases from V and 1 base from J, with 4 bases between. The CDR3 coding sequence is TGTGCCAGCAAGGGGAACACTGAAGCTTTCTTT. It encodes CASKGNTEAFF.

The chain links TRBV30 to TRBJ1-1, with a weak D call TRBD1 (6 bases). Germline V CDR1 and CDR2: GTSNPN, SVGIG (reference sequence). Trimming pared 2 bases from V and 7 bases from J, leaving 14 bases between. The CDR3 loop spans 13 amino acids. In DNA form, the CDR3 reads TGTGCCTGGAGTAAGGGGGGAAGTGGTGAAGCTTTCTTT. Translating it yields CAWSKGGSGEAFF.

The table lists this clonotype with many counts. The chain joins TRBV30 to TRBJ2-2; D call uncertain. Per the germline V gene, CDR1 is GTSNPN and CDR2 is SVGIG (reference sequence). CDR3 length: 15 amino acids. V lost 0 bases and J lost 0, with 8 bases in between. CDR3 sequence (DNA): TGTGCCTGGAGTGTAATGACACCGAACACCGGGGAGCTGTTTTTT. This encodes CAWSVMTPNTGELFF. Full variable domain (outside the CDR3, taken from reference TRBV30 and TRBJ2-2): SQTIHQWPATLVQPVGSPLSLECTVEGTSNPNLYWYRQAAGRGLQLLFYSVGIGQISSEVPQNLSASRPQDRQFILSSKKLLLSDSGFYLCAWSVMTPNTGELFFGEGSRLTVL.

This clonotype showed up many times. The chain carries TRBV9 and TRBJ2-7; D is perhaps TRBD1 or TRBD2 (5 bases each). Looked up from germline, CDR1 is SGDLS and CDR2 is YYNGEE. The CDR3 covers 14 residues. Trimming took 3 bases from V and 2 from J, leaving 12 bases between them. CDR3 nucleotide sequence: TGTGCCAGCAGCGGGGGCGGGCCCCCCTACGAGCAGTACTTC. The encoded protein is CASSGGGPPYEQYF.

This clonotype turned up a few times. V gene TRBV18 combines with J gene TRBJ1-3; D not certain. This CDR3 is built from 13 residues. Trimming left V 3 bases short and J 8 bases short, with 11 bases between. Germline V gene sequence: CDR1 KGHSH, CDR2 LQKENI. The CDR3 DNA follows: TGTGCCAGCTCACCCCGGGAGGAGGACACCATATATTTT. Translation: CASSPREEDTIYF.

Many counts were recorded for this clonotype. CDR3 amino acids: CAIFGVGGYTF. Written as DNA, the CDR3 is TGTGCCATCTTCGGGGTGGGGGGCTACACCTTC. The J gene is TRBJ1-2, the V gene TRBV6-1; no firm D call. V lost 10 bases, J lost 8 bases, and 14 bases lay in between. This CDR3 is 11 amino acids long. The germline V gene has CDR1 MNHNS and CDR2 SASEGT.

The rearrangement links TRBV4-2 to TRBJ2-2; D is ambiguous. There are 15 residues in the CDR3. Trimming removed 0 bases at V and 5 bases at J, with 10 bases between. Germline V CDR1 and CDR2: LGHNA, YNFKEQ. CDR3 sequence: CASSQDFLETGELFF. The CDR3 region has the DNA TGTGCCAGCAGCCAAGATTTTCTAGAAACCGGGGAGCTGTTTTTT.

This clonotype showed up just a few times. The chain is built from TRBV4-3 and TRBJ1-5; no clear D gene. The CDR3 has 15 residues. Trimming pared 0 bases from V and 4 bases from J, leaving 10 bases between. From germline, CDR1 is LGHNA and CDR2 YSLEER. The CDR3 DNA reads as TGCGCCAGCAGCCAAGATCGGCACACAAATCAGCCCCAGCATTTT. Its translation: CASSQDRHTNQPQHF.

The chain links TRBV30 to TRBJ1-6, with a possible D match to TRBD1 (6 bases). This CDR3 comprises 14 residues. The ends were cut back, 3 bases at V and 7 bases at J, with 13 bases in the middle. Germline CDR1 GTSNPN, CDR2 SVGIG (reference sequence). This chain's CDR3 is CAWRRGQGNSPLHF. The CDR3 nucleotides read TGTGCCTGGAGAAGAGGGCAGGGGAATTCACCCCTCCACTTT.

The rearrangement uses TRBV20-1 and TRBJ2-7, with D possibly being TRBD1 or TRBD2 (5 bases each). CDR3 length: 12 residues. Germline CDR1 DFQATT, CDR2 SNEGSKA (reference sequence). Trimming took 6 bases from V and 5 from J, leaving 14 bases between them. CDR3 sequence: CSAPNRGDEQYF. The CDR3 nucleotides read TGCAGTGCCCCTAACAGAGGGGACGAGCAGTACTTC.